This is a list of T cell receptor beta chains from one sample in a study of blood T cell repertoires in COVID-19. Profiling relied on immunoSEQ multiplex PCR, and the TCRdb table lists in-frame clones only, not all of them. The sample lists 160,000 or so clones, about 90% occurring once. Input material: PBMCs or T cells enriched from blood (not recorded which). Every receptor here comes from a human donor with acute COVID-19. The donor label of this sample is uncertain. Each CDR3 is given with its conserved first and last residue. Each record gives: D gene, J gene, clone size, V gene, CDR3 protein, CDR3 DNA. A D gene is named only where the DNA matches it firmly. Not every row has a clone size; where given, it reads once, few, many or a size class.

>TRBD2|TRBJ2-7|NA|TRBV15
CATSRDWSEAGDSYEQYF
TGTGCCACCAGCAGAGATTGGTCGGAAGCGGGGGATTCCTACGAGCAGTACTTC
>TRBD1|TRBJ1-1|NA|TRBV7-9
CASSLWTGNTEAFF
TGTGCCAGCAGCTTATGGACAGGGAACACTGAAGCTTTCTTT
>TRBD1|TRBJ1-4|NA|TRBV5-1
CASSLGAGGFGEKLFF
TGCGCCAGCAGCTTGGGGGCAGGGGGCTTTGGTGAAAAACTGTTTTTT
>NA|TRBJ2-5|NA|TRBV21-1
CASSKAPAGIQETQYF
TGTGCCAGCAGCAAAGCGCCCGCCGGGATTCAAGAGACCCAGTACTTC
>NA|TRBJ1-3|NA|TRBV9
CASSVELSRRAGNTIYF
TGTGCCAGCAGCGTAGAACTCTCCAGGAGGGCTGGAAACACCATATATTTT
>NA|TRBJ2-3|few|TRBV5-4
CASSSILSADTQYF
TGTGCCAGCAGCTCCATCCTATCGGCAGATACGCAGTATTTT
>TRBD1|TRBJ2-3|NA|TRBV10-3
CAISVPGRGPREPFTDTQYF
TGTGCCATCAGTGTTCCGGGCAGGGGGCCGAGAGAGCCTTTCACAGATACGCAGTATTTT
>NA|TRBJ2-7|NA|TRBV27
CASSSTGRTYEQYF
TGTGCCAGCAGTTCTACAGGCCGCACCTACGAGCAGTACTTC
>TRBD1|TRBJ2-1|NA|TRBV5-1
CASSQGPGQGNNEQFF
TGCGCCAGCAGCCAGGGCCCGGGACAGGGGAACAATGAGCAGTTCTTC
>TRBD1|TRBJ2-1|few|TRBV7-8
CASSRGQGKIDEQFF
TGTGCCAGCAGCCGGGGACAGGGTAAGATCGATGAGCAGTTCTTC
>TRBD2|TRBJ2-3|NA|TRBV11-3
CASSLLAADTQYF
TGTGCCAGCAGCTTACTAGCGGCAGATACGCAGTATTTT
>NA|TRBJ1-3|NA|TRBV6-5
CASRTQNSGNTIYF
TGTGCCAGCAGGACTCAGAACTCTGGAAACACCATATATTTT
>TRBD1|TRBJ1-2|NA|TRBV6-6
CASAGTDNYGYTF
TGTGCCTCTGCCGGGACAGATAACTATGGCTACACCTTC
>TRBD1|TRBJ2-7|NA|TRBV28
CASTTRQGTPSHYEQYF
TGTGCCAGCACAACCCGACAGGGTACCCCCTCACACTACGAGCAGTACTTC
>TRBD1|TRBJ1-1|NA|TRBV10-3
CAISEGQGGNTEAFF
TGTGCCATCAGTGAAGGACAGGGGGGGAACACTGAAGCTTTCTTT
>NA|TRBJ1-1|NA|TRBV20-1
CSASYPDRNTEAFF
TGCAGTGCCAGTTACCCGGACAGGAACACTGAAGCTTTCTTT
>NA|TRBJ2-7|NA|TRBV7-9
CASSPGTSVFHEQYF
TGTGCCAGCAGCCCCGGGACATCAGTGTTTCACGAGCAGTACTTC
>TRBD1|TRBJ2-7|NA|TRBV2
CASSEMGLSWTGRSYEQYF
TGTGCCAGCAGTGAAATGGGTCTTTCCTGGACAGGGAGGTCCTACGAGCAGTACTTC
>NA|TRBJ1-1|NA|TRBV6-5
CASSRPRDRGTEAFF
TGTGCCAGCAGCCGCCCGCGCGACCGGGGCACTGAAGCTTTCTTT